The 20 T cell receptor beta chains below come from one sample, sequenced in a study of blood T cell repertoires in COVID-19 (dated by TCRdb to 2020 to 2022). The method was the immunoSEQ multiplex PCR assay. Sourced from immuneACCESS, this table was stored by TCRdb with only in-frame sequences that have V and J called. A share of the clones is absent; for the studies checked, an unresolved V gene accounts for under half, and the remainder has no known explanation. The sample table holds 300,000 or so clones, of which 87% were seen once. The ten largest clonotypes hold approximately 1.6% of the sample. The sequencing sample was made of peripheral blood. Every receptor here comes from a woman aged 35 to 49 who had recovered from COVID-19.

This chain connects TRBV9 to TRBJ1-2, with 8 nucleotides matching TRBD1. CDR1 and CDR2 from the germline V gene are SGDLS and YYNGEE. This CDR3 comprises 15 residues. With 0 bases clipped from V and 4 bases from J, the junction kept 5 bases outside the gene matches. The CDR3 is CASSVGWDRLYGYTF. In DNA, the CDR3 is TGTGCCAGCAGCGTAGGGTGGGACAGGCTCTATGGCTACACCTTC.

CDR3 coding DNA: TGTGCCAGCAGCCAGAGTGGGGGGGCGAAAGCTTTCTTT. Amino acid sequence: CASSQSGGAKAFF. This chain uses TRBV14 with TRBJ1-1; maybe TRBD1 (6 bases). The ends were cut back, 3 bases at V and 9 bases at J, with 14 bases in the middle. The germline CDR1 and CDR2 sequences are SGHDN and FVKESK. The CDR3 has 13 residues.

The chain is built from TRBV5-1 and TRBJ1-1; D might be TRBD1 (5 bases). Germline CDR1 reads SGHRS; CDR2 reads YFSETQ. The V gene lost 6 bases and the J gene lost 2 bases, with 8 bases spanning the gap. This CDR3 is built from 12 residues. CDR3 nucleotides: TGCGCCAGCACGGGGGTTAACACTGAAGCTTTCTTT. Protein sequence: CASTGVNTEAFF.

This clone was seen just once. The chain links TRBV5-1 to TRBJ2-1, with TRBD2 matching over 13 bases. Unmatched junction bases numbered 2, after V lost 0 bases and J lost 5 bases. This CDR3 has 16 residues. The germline gives CDR1 SGHRS, CDR2 YFSETQ. CDR3 coding DNA: TGCGCCAGCAGCTTGGGGACTAGCGGGAGAAACAATGAGCAGTTCTTC. It is translated as CASSLGTSGRNNEQFF.

This clone was picked up one time. CDR3 amino acids: CASRRDTGELFF. CDR3 sequence (DNA): TGCGCCAGCAGGCGGGACACCGGGGAGCTGTTTTTT. The chain uses TRBV5-1 and TRBJ2-2; D perhaps matches TRBD2 (5 bases). The CDR3 is 12 residues long. From germline, CDR1 is SGHRS and CDR2 YFSETQ. V was pared by 5 bases and J by 3 bases, with 5 bases between.

The chain combines TRBV7-2 with TRBJ2-3; tentative D call: TRBD2 (5 bases). Per the germline V gene, CDR1 is SGHTA and CDR2 is FQGNSA. The CDR3 length is 13 residues. Trimming shortened V by 3 bases and J by 6 bases, and 10 bases separated the two germline ends. In nucleotides, the CDR3 is TGTGCCAGCAGCTTTTCGCGAGGGGATACGCAGTATTTT. Protein sequence: CASSFSRGDTQYF.

V gene TRBV13 combines with J gene TRBJ1-2; D possibly corresponds to TRBD1 (5 bases). The ends were cut back, 3 bases at V and 4 bases at J, with 9 bases in the middle. CDR3 length: 13 residues. Germline CDR1 reads PRHDT; CDR2 reads FYEKMQ (reference sequence). Here the CDR3 reads CASSFGGTYGYTF. As DNA, the CDR3 is TGTGCCAGCAGCTTTGGGGGGACCTATGGCTACACCTTC.

The chain carries TRBV18 and TRBJ1-1; D is ambiguous. The V end lost 8 bases, the J end lost 4 bases, and 8 bases lay between the germline ends. The CDR3 has 11 residues. Germline V gene sequence: CDR1 KGHSH, CDR2 LQKENI. The CDR3, as DNA: TGTGCCAGCACCGGTCCCACTGAAGCTTTCTTT. This codes for CASTGPTEAFF. Complete variable domain (other parts from reference TRBV18 and TRBJ1-1): NAGVMQNPRHLVRRRGQEARLRCSPMKGHSHVYWYRQLPEEGLKFMVYLQKENIIDESGMPKERFSAEFPKEGPSILRIQQVVRGDSAAYFCASTGPTEAFFGQGTRLTVV.

This sequence joins TRBV19 and TRBJ2-7, with D perhaps matching TRBD1 (6 bases). V lost 6 bases and J 2 bases, leaving 14 bases between the germline ends. The CDR3 is 14 residues long. From germline, CDR1 is LNHDA and CDR2 SQIVND (reference sequence). DNA of the CDR3: TGTGCCAGTAGCTTCGACAGGCCCCCCTACGAGCAGTACTTC. This encodes CASSFDRPPYEQYF.

This clone was seen at least ten times. This chain links TRBV19 with TRBJ2-5; 7 nucleotides agree with TRBD1. From germline, CDR1 is LNHDA and CDR2 SQIVND (reference sequence). The CDR3 totals 14 residues. V shed 6 bases, J shed 5 bases, and the junction held 9 bases outside the gene matches. CDR3 bases: TGTGCCAGTAGCTTAAACAGGGGAAAGGAGACCCAGTACTTC. It is translated as CASSLNRGKETQYF.

V gene TRBV5-6 combines with J gene TRBJ2-7, with 8 nucleotides matching TRBD2. There are 14 residues in the CDR3. V lost 1 base, J lost 5 bases, and 5 bases stayed unmatched. Per germline, CDR1 SGHDT and CDR2 YYEEEE. The chain's CDR3 is CASSLPSGYDEQYF. The CDR3 DNA sequence: TGTGCCAGCAGCTTGCCTAGCGGGTACGACGAGCAGTACTTC.

The CDR3 DNA is TGTGCCATACGGCGGACAGGGATAAGTACTGAAGCTTTCTTT. This translates into CAIRRTGISTEAFF. J is TRBJ1-1 and V is TRBV28; TRBD1 matches 8 bases. V shed 10 bases and J 5 bases; nucleotides not matched to a gene: 12. This CDR3 has 14 amino acids. The germline V gene encodes CDR1 MDHEN and CDR2 SYDVKM. The complete variable domain, with remaining parts taken from reference TRBV28 and TRBJ1-1, reads DVKVTQSSRYLVKRTGEKVFLECVQDMDHENMFWYRQDPGLGLRLIYFSYDVKMKEKGDIPEGYSVSREKKERFSLILESASTNQTSMYLCAIRRTGISTEAFFGQGTRLTVV.

This chain uses TRBV6-1 with TRBJ1-4, with 10 bases that match TRBD1. Germline assignment: CDR1 MNHNS and CDR2 SASEGT. With 3 bases clipped from V and 4 bases from J, the junction kept 8 bases outside the gene matches. This CDR3 is 17 amino acids long. The CDR3 nucleotides read TGTGCCAGCAGTGAGATAGGACAGGGGGTCTTTAATGAAAAACTGTTTTTT. It yields the protein CASSEIGQGVFNEKLFF.

V and J are TRBV18 and TRBJ2-3, with a tentative D call TRBD2 (6 bases). This CDR3 is 15 amino acids long. Germline V gene data show CDR1 as KGHSH and CDR2 as LQKENI. Between the trimmed V and J ends, which lost 3 bases and 2 bases, there was a span of 12 bases. CDR3 nucleotides: TGTGCCAGCTCACCGAGGGACTTCGACACAGATACGCAGTATTTT. This gives the protein CASSPRDFDTDTQYF.

This clone was found many times. This chain joins TRBV12-2 and TRBJ1-6. TRBV12-2 is listed as a pseudogene. The CDR3 totals 15 residues. DNA for the CDR3: TGTGCAAGTCGGTACGGAGGGGTCTATAATTCACCCCTCCACTTT. This codes for CASRYGGVYNSPLHF.

This chain connects TRBV4-3 to TRBJ2-2, with D maybe TRBD2 (6 bases). CDR3 size: 14 residues. With 5 bases removed from V and 12 bases from J, the gap between germline ends came to 19 bases. CDR1 LGHNA and CDR2 YSLEER come from the germline V gene. The CDR3 region has the DNA TGCGCCAGCAGCGTAAGATGGGGGGATGGGAAGCTGTTTTTT. This encodes CASSVRWGDGKLFF.

The J gene is TRBJ2-1, the V gene TRBV5-5; perhaps TRBD1 as D (5 bases). The CDR3 sequence is 15 residues long. V was pared by 2 bases and J by 6 bases, with 15 bases between. CDR1 SGHKS and CDR2 YYEKEE come from the germline V gene (reference sequence). The CDR3, as DNA: TGTGCCAGCAGCTTTTTGGCAGGGAACATCAATGAGCAGTTCTTC. Translation gives CASSFLAGNINEQFF. Variable domain in full (rest from reference TRBV5-5 and TRBJ2-1): DAGVTQSPTHLIKTRGQQVTLRCSPISGHKSVSWYQQVLGQGPQFIFQYYEKEERGRGNFPDRFSARQFPNYSSELNVNALLLGDSALYLCASSFLAGNINEQFFGPGTRLTVL.

This chain connects TRBV12-5 to TRBJ1-4, with D tentatively TRBD1 (6 bases). The CDR3 is 16 residues long. The germline CDR1 and CDR2 sequences are LGHNT and FRNRAP. V gave up 6 bases and J gave up 4 bases, with 18 bases separating them. The CDR3 DNA reads as TGTGCTAGTGGGTACTACCTCGGACAGTATAATGAAAAACTGTTTTTT. This codes for CASGYYLGQYNEKLFF. Complete variable domain (other parts from reference TRBV12-5 and TRBJ1-4): DARVTQTPRHKVTEMGQEVTMRCQPILGHNTVFWYRQTMMQGLELLAYFRNRAPLDDSGMPKDRFSAEMPDATLATLKIQPSEPRDSAVYFCASGYYLGQYNEKLFFGSGTQLSVL.

The chain carries TRBV5-1 and TRBJ2-5, with D perhaps TRBD1 (6 bases). In germline, CDR1 is SGHRS, CDR2 YFSETQ. The CDR3 sequence is 17 residues long. The V and J ends lost 4 bases and 5 bases respectively, with 24 bases between them. The CDR3 bases are TGCGCCAGCAGCCCCTTGGGGCAGGGGCTAAGAGCGGAGACCCAGTACTTC. It yields the protein CASSPLGQGLRAETQYF. Variable domain in full (rest from reference TRBV5-1 and TRBJ2-5): KAGVTQTPRYLIKTRGQQVTLSCSPISGHRSVSWYQQTPGQGLQFLFEYFSETQRNKGNFPGRFSGRQFSNSRSEMNVSTLELGDSALYLCASSPLGQGLRAETQYFGPGTRLLVL.

The chain combines TRBV10-1 with TRBJ1-2; 9 nucleotides align to TRBD1. The CDR3 spans 13 residues. Trimming took 6 bases from V and 8 from J; bases not matched to a gene: 7. Germline loops: CDR1 WNHNN, CDR2 SYGVQD (reference sequence). DNA for the CDR3: TGCGCCAGCAGCCGGGACAGGGAGGAAGGCTACACCTTC. Protein sequence: CASSRDREEGYTF.